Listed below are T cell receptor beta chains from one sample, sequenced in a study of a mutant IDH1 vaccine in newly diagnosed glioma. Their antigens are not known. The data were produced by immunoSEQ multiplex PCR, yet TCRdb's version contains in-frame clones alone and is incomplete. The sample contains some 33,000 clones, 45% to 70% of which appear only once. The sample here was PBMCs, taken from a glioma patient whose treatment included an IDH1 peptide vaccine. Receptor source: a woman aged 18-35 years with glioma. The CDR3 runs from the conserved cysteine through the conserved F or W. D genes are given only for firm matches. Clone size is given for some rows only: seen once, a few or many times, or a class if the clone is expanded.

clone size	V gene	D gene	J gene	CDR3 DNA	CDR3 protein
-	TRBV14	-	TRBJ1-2	TGTGCCAGCAGCCAAGCAGGGAGGGCCTATGGCTACACCTTC	CASSQAGRAYGYTF
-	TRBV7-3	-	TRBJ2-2	TGTGCCAGCAGCTTCCCGAACACCGGGGAGCTGTTTTTT	CASSFPNTGELFF
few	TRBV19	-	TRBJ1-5	TGTGCCACTCAGACGCCTCTACAGCCCCAGCATTTT	CATQTPLQPQHF
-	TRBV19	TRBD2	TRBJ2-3	TGTGCCAGTAGTACCTTCGGACTAGCGAGGGGCACAGATACGCAGTATTTT	CASSTFGLARGTDTQYF
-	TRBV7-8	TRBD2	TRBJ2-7	TGTGCCAGCAGCTTAATGACTAGCGGGTACGAGCAGTACTTC	CASSLMTSGYEQYF
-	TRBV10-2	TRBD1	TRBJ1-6	TGCGCCAGCTGCAAGGGACAGAATAATTCACCCCTCCACTTT	CASCKGQNNSPLHF
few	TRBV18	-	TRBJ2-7	TGTGCCAGCTCACCGTTGGGAGACGAGCAGTACTTC	CASSPLGDEQYF
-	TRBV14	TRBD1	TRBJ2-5	TGTGCCAGCAGCCAAAGAGAGGACAGGGTTTACGAGACCCAGTACTTC	CASSQREDRVYETQYF
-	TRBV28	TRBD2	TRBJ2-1	TGTGCCAGCAGTCGACTAGCGGACCTAAACAATGAGCAGTTCTTC	CASSRLADLNNEQFF
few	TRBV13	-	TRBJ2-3	TGTGCCAGCAGCCCCCCGACGCGCACAGATACGCAGTATTTT	CASSPPTRTDTQYF
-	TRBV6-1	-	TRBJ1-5	TGTGCCAGCATTGCAGAGAAGATCAATCAGCCCCAGCATTTT	CASIAEKINQPQHF
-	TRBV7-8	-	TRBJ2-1	TGTGCCAGCAGCCCCCGGGCCAGCGGGTCAACCTTCCCCTACAATGAGCAGTTCTTC	CASSPRASGSTFPYNEQFF
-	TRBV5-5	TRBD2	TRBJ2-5	TGTGCCAGCAGCTTGGACAGCGGGGGGGCAGAGACCCAGTACTTC	CASSLDSGGAETQYF
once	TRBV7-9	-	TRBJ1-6	TGTGCCAGCAGCTTAGAACATCCGGGTTCACCCCTCCACTTT	CASSLEHPGSPLHF
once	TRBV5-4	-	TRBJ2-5	TGTGCCAGCAGCTTGGCCCTAACCCAAGAGACCCAGTACTTC	CASSLALTQETQYF
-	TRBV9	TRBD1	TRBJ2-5	TGTGCCAGCAGCGTGACAGGGGGCACAGAGACCCAGTACTTC	CASSVTGGTETQYF
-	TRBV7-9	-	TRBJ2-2	TGTGCCAGCAGCCCCTCCACCGGGGAGCTGTTTTTT	CASSPSTGELFF
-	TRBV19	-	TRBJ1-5	TGTGCCAGTACAGGGCTTAATAGCAATCAGCCCCAGCATTTT	CASTGLNSNQPQHF
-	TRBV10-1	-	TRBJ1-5	TGCGCCAGCAGTGAGGGGAGAGTGGGACAGCCCCAGCATTTT	CASSEGRVGQPQHF
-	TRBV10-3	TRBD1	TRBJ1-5	TGTGCCATCAGCGGGGGACAGGACCCAACCGGGGCCCAGCATTTT	CAISGGQDPTGAQHF
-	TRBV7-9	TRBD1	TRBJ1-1	TGTGCCAGCAGCTTGGACAGGGTGGGTGTAAACACTGAAGCTTTCTTT	CASSLDRVGVNTEAFF
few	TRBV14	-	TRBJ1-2	TGTGCCAGCAGCGAAACAGGGAGTTATGGCTACACCTTC	CASSETGSYGYTF
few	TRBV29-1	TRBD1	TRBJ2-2	TGCAGCGTTGAAAGGGACAGGGATGGGGAGCTGTTTTTT	CSVERDRDGELFF
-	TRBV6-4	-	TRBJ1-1	TGTGCCAGTTCCCCCTCTCGGGGTATGAACACTGAAGCTTTCTTT	CASSPSRGMNTEAFF
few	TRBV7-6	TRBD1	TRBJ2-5	TGTGCCAGCAGCCCACCCCGGGACAGCCACCAAGAGACCCAGTACTTC	CASSPPRDSHQETQYF
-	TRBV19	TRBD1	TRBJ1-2	TGTGCCAGTACCCCCGGACAGGCTGATAAAACTCACTATGGCTACACCTTC	CASTPGQADKTHYGYTF
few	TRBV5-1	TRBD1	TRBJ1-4	TGCGCCAGCAGCCTCGGACAGGAAGGGGTGGAAAAACTGTTTTTT	CASSLGQEGVEKLFF
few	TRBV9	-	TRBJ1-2	TGTGCCAGCAGCACCCCCCTTGGGCAAATCTATGGCTACACCTTC	CASSTPLGQIYGYTF
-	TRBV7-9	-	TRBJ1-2	TGTGCCAGCAGCGGGCGGGGGGCGGGTGGCTACACCTTC	CASSGRGAGGYTF
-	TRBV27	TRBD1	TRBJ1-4	TGTGCCAGCAGTTGGACAGGGCCCTTTAATGAAAAACTGTTTTTT	CASSWTGPFNEKLFF
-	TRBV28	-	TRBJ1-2	TGTGCCAGCAATGTTTTGGGGGCGGGTGGCTACACCTTC	CASNVLGAGGYTF